The 17 T cell receptor beta chains presented below share a single source sample, sequenced in a study of cytomegalovirus exposure and HLA in healthy donors. Researchers ran the PCR with 60 Vbeta and 13 Jbeta primers. The data were produced by immunoSEQ multiplex PCR, yet TCRdb's version contains in-frame clones alone and is incomplete. Among tens of thousands of clones listed, roughly 79% were seen once. Sequenced input: PBMCs. These TCRs come from a middle-aged woman in good health and CMV-seronegative.

The chain joins TRBV2 to TRBJ2-1; 9 nucleotides align to TRBD1. Germline CDR1 SNHLY, CDR2 FYNNEI. Trimming at V came to 3 bases and at J to 8 bases, leaving 11 bases not matched to a gene. The CDR3 sequence is 16 residues long. As DNA, the CDR3 is TGTGCCAGCAGTGATCCGGGACAGGGTCGTTCACATGAGCAGTTCTTC. Protein: CASSDPGQGRSHEQFF.

The rearrangement links TRBV4-2 to TRBJ2-3, with TRBD2 matching 9 bases. CDR1 is LGHNA, CDR2 YNFKEQ, per germline. The CDR3 is made up of 15 amino acids. V dropped 2 bases and J dropped 1; count of bases not matched to a gene: 1. CDR3 in amino acids: CASSQRTSGTDTQYF. CDR3 coding DNA: TGTGCCAGCAGCCAAAGGACTAGCGGCACAGATACGCAGTATTTT.

This chain uses TRBV29-1 with TRBJ2-2, with 7 bases that match TRBD1. Germline CDR1 reads SQVTM; CDR2 reads ANQGSEA. CDR3 size: 15 residues. Losses at the gene ends were 7 bases for V and 3 bases for J; bases not matched to a gene: 11. CDR3 sequence (DNA): TGCAGCGCTACCACAGGGGATGGAGACACCGGGGAGCTGTTTTTT. Amino acids: CSATTGDGDTGELFF.

This chain connects TRBV19 to TRBJ2-5; TRBD2 aligns across 7 bases. CDR1 and CDR2 from the germline V gene are LNHDA and SQIVND (reference sequence). The CDR3 spans 13 residues. V trimming: 6 bases; J trimming: 7 bases; junction bases outside the gene matches: 8. CDR3 sequence: CASSGVGGGTQYF. The CDR3 region has the DNA TGTGCCAGTAGCGGGGTCGGCGGGGGGACCCAGTACTTC. Full variable domain (rest looked up from reference TRBV19 and TRBJ2-5): DGGITQSPKYLFRKEGQNVTLSCEQNLNHDAMYWYRQDPGQGLRLIYYSQIVNDFQKGDIAEGYSVSREKKESFPLTVTSAQKNPTAFYLCASSGVGGGTQYFGPGTRLLVL.

The chain is built from TRBV4-3 and TRBJ1-1; possible D gene TRBD1, 5 bases. The V end was cut by 5 bases, the J end by 10 bases, with 11 bases between. Looked up from germline, CDR1 is LGHNA and CDR2 is YSLEER. The CDR3 extends over 11 amino acids. The CDR3 loop reads CASSIRGRAFF. CDR3 DNA sequence: TGCGCCAGCAGCATTCGGGGGAGAGCTTTCTTT.

This clone was counted once. The genes are TRBV18 and TRBJ2-5; 7 bases line up with TRBD2. The CDR3 has 14 amino acids. V dropped 6 bases and J dropped 4; count of bases not matched to a gene: 8. CDR1 KGHSH and CDR2 LQKENI come from the germline V gene. CDR3 sequence (DNA): TGTGCCAGCTCCGGGGGGACCCTGCCAGAGACCCAGTACTTC. Translated: CASSGGTLPETQYF.

This clone came up a few times. The rearrangement joins TRBV6-1 to TRBJ1-4; the match to TRBD1 covers 9 bases. Germline V lookup: CDR1 MNHNS, CDR2 SASEGT. This CDR3 is 15 amino acids long. Germline trimming cut 7 bases from V and 5 bases from J; bases unmatched to any gene: 8. This chain's CDR3 is CASTLGGTGNEKLFF. CDR3 sequence (DNA): TGTGCCAGCACTCTAGGGGGGACAGGGAATGAAAAACTGTTTTTT.

CDR3 residues: CASSQEVGRSNQPQHF. The DNA for the CDR3 is TGCGCCAGCAGCCAAGAGGTGGGGCGGAGCAATCAGCCCCAGCATTTT. This sequence joins TRBV4-3 and TRBJ1-5; tentatively, D is TRBD1 (5 bases). The V end lost 0 bases, the J end lost 1 base, and 10 bases lay between the germline ends. The CDR3 consists of 16 residues. Germline lookup yields CDR1 LGHNA and CDR2 YSLEER.

V and J are TRBV5-4 and TRBJ2-5; possible D gene TRBD2, 5 bases. Germline-derived CDR1 and CDR2 are SGHNT and YYREEE (reference sequence). This CDR3 region has 15 residues. Trimming pared 0 bases from V and 5 bases from J, leaving 14 bases between. The CDR3 sequence is CASSLGRSTGETQYF. The CDR3 DNA follows: TGTGCCAGCAGCTTGGGCAGGTCGACGGGGGAGACCCAGTACTTC.

The chain carries TRBV7-9 and TRBJ2-1; D is unresolved. Germline V lookup: CDR1 SEHNR, CDR2 FQNEAQ (reference sequence). CDR3 length equals 11 residues. Trimming took 5 bases from V and 8 from J, leaving 7 bases between them. Here the CDR3 reads CASSQLDEQFF. In nucleotides, the CDR3 is TGTGCCAGCAGCCAGCTAGATGAGCAGTTCTTC.

J is TRBJ1-1 and V is TRBV29-1; no reliable D call. V lost 8 bases, J lost 1 base, and 5 bases lay in between. There are 10 residues in the CDR3. The germline gives CDR1 SQVTM, CDR2 ANQGSEA. The CDR3 DNA reads as TGCAGCCCTACGAACACTGAAGCTTTCTTT. This translates into CSPTNTEAFF.

V usage is TRBV5-4 and J usage is TRBJ2-5; 13 bases are a match to TRBD2. The germline CDR1 and CDR2 sequences are SGHNT and YYREEE (reference sequence). After removal of 2 bases from V and 3 bases from J, the junction contained 7 bases not matched to a gene. The CDR3 is 17 amino acids. The DNA for the CDR3 is TGTGCCAGCAGCTTACTAGCGGGGGGGCCGGTCGAAGAGACCCAGTACTTC. This encodes CASSLLAGGPVEETQYF.

The chain joins TRBV7-9 to TRBJ2-2; 8 bases are a match to TRBD1. With V trimmed by 11 bases and J by 1 base, 3 bases remained unmatched. This CDR3 comprises 13 residues. The germline CDR1 and CDR2 sequences are SEHNR and FQNEAQ (reference sequence). The CDR3 DNA follows: TGTGCCTCGGGGACAGGGAACACCGGGGAGCTGTTTTTT. This gives the protein CASGTGNTGELFF.

V usage is TRBV6-5 and J usage is TRBJ2-3; 9 nucleotides line up with TRBD2. The germline V gene encodes CDR1 MNHEY and CDR2 SVGAGI. The CDR3 has 14 residues. With 7 bases clipped from V and 4 bases from J, the junction kept 6 bases outside the gene matches. CDR3 protein: CASKDGGGADTQYF. The CDR3 DNA reads TGTGCCAGCAAGGATGGCGGGGGGGCAGATACGCAGTATTTT.

The chain carries TRBV7-2 and TRBJ1-6; perhaps TRBD1 as D (6 bases). Between the trimmed V and J ends, which lost 5 bases and 1 base, there was a span of 9 bases. The length of the CDR3 is 15 residues. CDR1 SGHTA and CDR2 FQGNSA come from the germline V gene. The CDR3 DNA reads TGTGCCAGCAGCCGAGGGGGATCCTATAATTCACCCCTCCACTTT. Amino acid sequence: CASSRGGSYNSPLHF.

Only a few counts were recorded for this clone. This chain uses TRBV4-3 with TRBJ1-5; possible D gene TRBD1, 5 bases. The CDR3 covers 13 residues. Germline V CDR1 and CDR2: LGHNA, YSLEER. With 4 bases removed from V and 5 bases from J, the gap between germline ends came to 9 bases. The CDR3 here is CASSPGLDQPQHF. The CDR3 coding sequence is TGCGCCAGCAGCCCGGGACTTGATCAGCCCCAGCATTTT.

The chain employs TRBV2 and TRBJ1-4; 12 bases map to TRBD1. Trimming took 4 bases from V and 4 from J; bases not matched to a gene: 1. The CDR3 contains 15 residues. From germline, CDR1 is SNHLY and CDR2 FYNNEI. The CDR3 protein is CASSGDRGLNEKLFF. DNA of the CDR3: TGTGCCAGCAGTGGGGACAGGGGGCTTAATGAAAAACTGTTTTTT.